The 27 T cell receptor beta chains below were found in one sample sequenced in a study of post-analysis software for immune sequencing data. Sequencing libraries made from TCR beta cDNA carried unique molecular identifiers. MiXCR was run by TCRdb on the PCR reads, yielding one entry per CDR3 protein. Among 650,000 to 850,000 distinct CDR3 sequences listed, around 50% were seen once. Study-wide results and caveats: Controls showed lower frequencies than patients for four to six TRBV segments, and TRBV5-6, TRBV5-1 and TRBV20-1 were among these.

No antigen is known for these receptors. Sequenced input: blood. These receptors came from a girl aged 10-17 years with multiple sclerosis.

This chain uses TRBV15 with TRBJ2-1; tentative D call: TRBD1 (5 bases). The V end lost 3 bases, the J end lost 0 bases, and 12 bases lay between the germline ends. Germline CDR1 reads LNHNV; CDR2 reads YYDKDF (reference sequence). This CDR3 contains 16 residues. This chain's CDR3 is CATSSLTVLSYNEQFF. Here the CDR3 DNA reads TGTGCCACCAGCAGCTTGACAGTGCTCTCCTACAATGAGCAGTTCTTC.

The chain employs TRBV9 and TRBJ1-4; D uncertain. V lost 1 base and J 0 bases, leaving 7 bases between the germline ends. The V gene's germline CDR1 is SGDLS and CDR2 YYNGEE. This CDR3 has 15 amino acids. CDR3 protein: CASSVSPATNEKLFF. The CDR3 nucleotides read TGTGCCAGCAGCGTAAGCCCCGCAACTAATGAAAAACTGTTTTTT.

V usage is TRBV5-1 and J usage is TRBJ2-3, with 9 positions matching TRBD2. V lost 4 bases, J lost 1 base, and 10 bases stayed unmatched. The CDR3 sequence is 17 residues long. In germline, CDR1 is SGHRS, CDR2 YFSETQ. DNA for the CDR3: TGCGCCAGCAGCGGTGGGCTAGCGGGGTTCGGCACAGATACGCAGTATTTT. Amino acids: CASSGGLAGFGTDTQYF. The whole variable domain, remainder taken from reference TRBV5-1 and TRBJ2-3, is KAGVTQTPRYLIKTRGQQVTLSCSPISGHRSVSWYQQTPGQGLQFLFEYFSETQRNKGNFPGRFSGRQFSNSRSEMNVSTLELGDSALYLCASSGGLAGFGTDTQYFGPGTRLTVL.

The V gene is TRBV9, the J gene TRBJ2-7; perhaps TRBD2 as D (5 bases). Trimming left V 4 bases short and J 6 bases short, with 11 bases between. The CDR3 has 12 residues. The germline V gene encodes CDR1 SGDLS and CDR2 YYNGEE. The DNA for the CDR3 is TGTGCCAGCAGCCAGAACGCGGGCGAGCAGTACTTC. This codes for CASSQNAGEQYF.

DNA for the CDR3: TGTGCCAGCGGTCCTGGGGCCAACGTCCTGACTTTC. This translates into CASGPGANVLTF. The chain has TRBV2 and TRBJ2-6; D call uncertain. Germline values: CDR1 SNHLY, CDR2 FYNNEI. CDR3 length: 12 residues. V was shortened by 8 bases and J by 2 bases, with 4 bases between the two germline ends. The complete variable domain, with remaining parts taken from reference TRBV2 and TRBJ2-6, reads EPEVTQTPSHQVTQMGQEVILRCVPISNHLYFYWYRQILGQKVEFLVSFYNNEISEKSEIFDDQFSVERPDGSNFTLKIRSTKLEDSAMYFCASGPGANVLTFGAGSRLTVL.

This sequence joins TRBV20-1 and TRBJ2-7, with 8 positions matching TRBD1. The CDR3 runs 15 residues. CDR1 and CDR2 from the germline V gene are DFQATT and SNEGSKA (reference sequence). V gave up 3 bases and J gave up 4 bases; unmatched junction bases: 11. For the CDR3, the DNA is TGCAGTGCTAGGCAACAGGGGGGTAGTGTGTACGAGCAGTACTTC. Amino acid sequence: CSARQQGGSVYEQYF.

This chain connects TRBV20-1 to TRBJ1-6; D ambiguous. V was shortened by 0 bases and J by 0 bases, with 9 bases between the two germline ends. This CDR3 has 16 amino acids. CDR1 DFQATT and CDR2 SNEGSKA come from the germline V gene (reference sequence). Written as DNA, the CDR3 is TGCAGTGCTAGAGACCGACACAGCTCCTATAATTCACCCCTCCACTTT. It yields the protein CSARDRHSSYNSPLHF.

V gene TRBV5-1 combines with J gene TRBJ1-1; TRBD1 aligns across 10 bases. CDR3 length: 18 amino acids. The V and J ends lost 4 bases and 1 base, in that order; junction bases with no gene match: 13. The germline CDR1 and CDR2 sequences are SGHRS and YFSETQ. The CDR3 loop is CASSTARQGANPNTEAFF. For the CDR3, the DNA is TGCGCCAGCAGCACAGCCCGACAGGGGGCTAATCCGAACACTGAAGCTTTCTTT.

This clonotype was counted only a few times. The rearrangement joins TRBV6-6 to TRBJ2-3, with D tentatively TRBD1 or TRBD2 (5 bases each). CDR3 size: 14 residues. Germline-derived CDR1 and CDR2 are MNHNY and SVGAGI (reference sequence). The V gene lost 6 bases and the J gene lost 1 base, with 11 bases spanning the gap. DNA for the CDR3: TGTGCCAGCAGGGCCGGGACCCGCACAGATACGCAGTATTTT. This gives the protein CASRAGTRTDTQYF.

The genes are TRBV29-1 and TRBJ2-7; D gene unclear. The tail of the sequence fits TRBJ2-5 better, so the J call may be wrong. The CDR3 has 13 residues. CDR1 and CDR2 (germline): SQVTM, ANQGSEA. CDR3 DNA: TGCAGCGTTGTTCCTGCCCTCAAAGAGACCCAGTACTTC. This codes for CSVVPALKETQYF.

About this clonotype itself: The junction departs from germline at one end; a sequencing error may be responsible. The chain uses TRBV6-5 and TRBJ2-4; D could derive from TRBD1 or TRBD2 (6 bases each). Germline CDR1 is MNHEY and CDR2 is SVGAGI. The CDR3 has 19 residues. This CDR3 is CASGYEGGPGMRAKNIQYF. The CDR3 bases are TGTGCCAGCGGTTACGAAGGGGGGCCCGGGATGAGAGCCAAAAACATTCAGTACTTC.

This clonotype was detected only a few times. This chain joins TRBV7-3 and TRBJ2-5; 7 nucleotides agree with TRBD2. V gave up 1 base and J gave up 2 bases; unmatched junction bases: 10. CDR3 length: 17 amino acids. The germline CDR1 and CDR2 sequences are SGHTA and FQGTGA. DNA of the CDR3: TGTGCCAGCAGCTTAAGGGGGGGAGGTTGGCGGCAAGAGACCCAGTACTTC. Amino acid sequence: CASSLRGGGWRQETQYF. The variable domain in full, completed from reference TRBV7-3 and TRBJ2-5, reads GAGVSQTPSNKVTEKGKYVELRCDPISGHTALYWYRQSLGQGPEFLIYFQGTGAADDSGLPNDRFFAVRPEGSVSTLKIQRTERGDSAVYLCASSLRGGGWRQETQYFGPGTRLLVL.

The rearrangement joins TRBV7-8 to TRBJ1-6; TRBD1 matches 7 bases. J gave up 5 bases and V 5 bases, and 9 bases lay outside the gene matches. The CDR3 runs to 16 residues. Germline V gene lookup returns CDR1 SGHVS and CDR2 FQNEAQ. CDR3 protein: CASSIAGTVHNSPLHF. The DNA of the CDR3 is TGTGCCAGCAGCATTGCCGGGACAGTACATAATTCACCCCTCCACTTT.

The chain combines TRBV10-3 with TRBJ2-3; no reliable D call. Germline-derived CDR1 and CDR2 are ENHRY and SYGVKD. The CDR3 is 16 residues long. Trimming took off 0 bases at V and 3 bases at J, with 13 bases between the two ends. The CDR3 DNA reads TGTGCCATCAGTGAGTCGAGCAGCGTTGTTACAGATACGCAGTATTTT. Translation gives CAISESSSVVTDTQYF.

This clonotype was seen a handful of times. V and J are TRBV20-1 and TRBJ2-3; tentatively, D is TRBD1 or TRBD2 (5 bases each). The germline V gene has CDR1 DFQATT and CDR2 SNEGSKA (reference sequence). The CDR3 covers 14 residues. Between the trimmed V and J ends, which lost 5 bases and 5 bases, there was a span of 17 bases. This CDR3 is CSAPRDRTQDTQYF. DNA of the CDR3: TGCAGTGCTCCTCGGGACCGAACCCAAGATACGCAGTATTTT.

The chain combines TRBV5-1 with TRBJ1-1, with D possibly TRBD1 on 6 matching bases. The V end lost 5 bases, the J end lost 0 bases, and 14 bases lay between the germline ends. The CDR3 has 15 amino acids. Germline CDR1 SGHRS, CDR2 YFSETQ. The CDR3 reads CASRSQGSLNTEAFF. The CDR3, as DNA: TGCGCCAGCAGATCCCAGGGGAGTTTGAACACTGAAGCTTTCTTT.

The chain employs TRBV12-3 or TRBV12-4 and TRBJ2-3; 8 bases agree with TRBD2. CDR3 size: 14 residues. The V gene end was trimmed by 11 bases and the J gene end by 1 base; junction bases not matched to a gene: 8. The CDR3 DNA follows: TGTGCCTCGGGGGGGACGCCGCGCACAGATACGCAGTATTTT. This encodes CASGGTPRTDTQYF.

This chain connects TRBV20-1 to TRBJ2-6, with D perhaps matching TRBD2 (6 bases). The CDR3 is made up of 15 amino acids. V lost 3 bases to trimming and J lost 0 bases, with 9 bases between them. Per germline, CDR1 DFQATT and CDR2 SNEGSKA (reference sequence). CDR3 in amino acids: CSASVGGSGANVLTF. The CDR3 DNA reads TGCAGTGCTAGTGTGGGGGGCTCTGGGGCCAACGTCCTGACTTTC.

This sequence joins TRBV20-1 and TRBJ1-1, with TRBD1 identical over 7 bases. Germline CDR1 DFQATT, CDR2 SNEGSKA (reference sequence). The CDR3 covers 16 residues. J lost 6 bases, V lost 0 bases, and 13 bases had no gene match. Here the CDR3 reads CSARDWTGQGGSEAFF. CDR3 DNA sequence: TGCAGTGCTAGAGATTGGACGGGGCAGGGGGGATCTGAAGCTTTCTTT.

Notes on this clonotype: Sequence at one end of the junction differs from germline and may be a read error. The chain has TRBV7-9 and TRBJ2-1; TRBD2 matches at 8 bases. The CDR3 has 15 amino acids. Per the germline V gene, CDR1 is SEHNR and CDR2 is FQNEAQ (reference sequence). The CDR3 DNA follows: TGTGCCAGCAGCCTAGCGCGGGGGGCCTGCAATGAGCAGTTCTTC. Its translation is CASSLARGACNEQFF.

The CDR3 nucleotides read TGTGCCAGCAGTTACCGTCCCACAGGGGCGAGCGAGCAGTACTTC. This codes for CASSYRPTGASEQYF. The chain couples TRBV6-6 to TRBJ2-7, with 7 nucleotides matching TRBD1. CDR3 length: 15 amino acids. In germline, CDR1 is MNHNY, CDR2 SVGAGI (reference sequence). With V trimmed by 2 bases and J by 6 bases, 10 bases remained unmatched.

The chain joins TRBV13 to TRBJ2-1; 7 bases fit TRBD1. Germline assignment: CDR1 PRHDT and CDR2 FYEKMQ (reference sequence). With V trimmed by 5 bases and J by 3 bases, 7 bases remained unmatched. The CDR3 contains 15 residues. This chain's CDR3 is CASSLVGQFYNEQFF. In nucleotides, the CDR3 is TGTGCCAGCAGCCTAGTGGGACAGTTCTACAATGAGCAGTTCTTC.

This chain links TRBV29-1 with TRBJ2-5, with D possibly called TRBD1 or TRBD2 (6 bases each). The CDR3 has 13 residues. Germline V CDR1 and CDR2: SQVTM, ANQGSEA. The V gene lost 8 bases and the J gene lost 5 bases, with 18 bases spanning the gap. This CDR3 reads CSSIHGGIETQYF. In DNA form, the CDR3 reads TGCAGCTCTATACACGGGGGCATCGAGACCCAGTACTTC.

V usage is TRBV6-5 and J usage is TRBJ1-5; 9 nucleotides agree with TRBD1. The V gene end was trimmed by 2 bases and the J gene end by 6 bases; junction bases not matched to a gene: 2. Germline loops: CDR1 MNHEY, CDR2 SVGAGI. CDR3 size: 14 residues. In DNA, the CDR3 is TGTGCCAGCAGTTACGACAGGGGGGGTCAGCCCCAGCATTTT. This sequence encodes CASSYDRGGQPQHF.

This chain joins TRBV29-1 and TRBJ1-2, with D unclear. Germline CDR1 reads SQVTM; CDR2 reads ANQGSEA. This CDR3 region has 13 residues. V dropped 5 bases and J dropped 3 bases, with 13 bases sitting between them. The CDR3 region has the DNA TGCAGCGTTCCAACGCGGGAGGACTATGGCTACACCTTC. Its translation: CSVPTREDYGYTF.

CDR3 residues: CSVGQRVNYGYTF. In DNA form, the CDR3 reads TGCAGCGTGGGACAGCGAGTTAACTATGGCTACACCTTC. The J gene is TRBJ1-2, the V gene TRBV29-1; 7 bases align to TRBD1. Trimming cost V 6 bases and J 1 base; bases outside gene matches: 5. From germline, CDR1 is SQVTM and CDR2 ANQGSEA. This CDR3 is 13 amino acids long.

V is TRBV5-1 and J is TRBJ2-3; 10 bases are a match to TRBD2. Germline-derived CDR1 and CDR2 are SGHRS and YFSETQ. The J segment lost 0 bases and the V segment lost 1 base, leaving 5 bases of the junction unmatched. The length of the CDR3 is 17 residues. The CDR3 here is CASSLSSGGISTDTQYF. In DNA, the CDR3 is TGCGCCAGCAGCTTGAGTAGCGGGGGGATTAGCACAGATACGCAGTATTTT.